The 4 T cell receptor beta chains reported below all come from one sample, sequenced in a study of spatial heterogeneity in lung cancer. Via MiXCR, TCRdb re-called the 5' RACE reads, giving one row per CDR3 protein. The table records about 3,300 distinct CDR3 sequences, approximately 30% of them present only once. Time point here: sample taken at primary tumor resection. Unsorted samples of tumor, nontumor lung or frozen PBMC had their whole RNA sequenced. The starting material was PBMCs, obtained at surgery. These receptors came from a female donor with early-stage non-small cell lung cancer.

About this clonotype: With the library built for alpha chains, this beta chain is off target and its frequency is not meaningful. The rearrangement links TRBV6-6 to TRBJ2-7; possible D gene TRBD1, 6 bases. V lost 5 bases and J lost 6, with 14 bases in between. This CDR3 region has 13 residues. The germline V gene encodes CDR1 MNHNY and CDR2 SVGAGI (reference sequence). CDR3 region: CASSDNRDLEQYF. In DNA, the CDR3 is TGTGCCAGCAGTGACAACAGGGACCTCGAGCAGTACTTC.

Comments on this clonotype: A library prepared for alpha chains yielded this beta chain as an off-target read; its size is of little meaning. The rearrangement joins TRBV7-8 to TRBJ2-1, with 8 bases matching TRBD1. Germline V gene data show CDR1 as SGHVS and CDR2 as FQNEAQ. J was trimmed by 7 bases and V by 4 bases; bases with no gene match: 6. The CDR3 consists of 14 residues. The CDR3 region is CASSSPTGVNEQFF. In DNA form, the CDR3 reads TGTGCCAGCAGCTCACCGACAGGGGTGAATGAGCAGTTCTTC.

About this clonotype: This beta chain was picked up by a library intended for alpha chains and is off target, so its count carries little meaning. The V and J genes are TRBV11-3 and TRBJ1-2; D is unclear. This CDR3 is 16 amino acids long. Germline-derived CDR1 and CDR2 are SGHNT and YENEEA. With 1 base removed from V and 3 bases from J, the gap between germline ends came to 15 bases. Written as DNA, the CDR3 is TGTGCCAGCAGCTTAGTGGCGGGCAGGACCGACTATGGCTACACCTTC. This codes for CASSLVAGRTDYGYTF.

Comment on this clonotype: The germline gene is not matched at one end of the junction; a read error may be the cause. A library made for alpha chains picked up this beta chain off target, so its size means little. DNA of the CDR3: TGTGCTAGCAGCTTAGCGGGAGTCAGCTCCTACAATGAGCAGTTCTTC. Encoded protein: CASSLAGVSSYNEQFF. This chain joins TRBV7-7 and TRBJ2-1, with 9 bases matching TRBD2. The CDR3 covers 16 residues. Per germline, CDR1 SSHAT and CDR2 FNYEAQ (reference sequence).